The 5 T cell receptor beta chains reported below all come from one sample, sequenced in a study of OX40 agonist ivuxolimab in advanced cancers. Receptors were amplified or captured by the immunoSEQ multiplex PCR assay. Here the immuneACCESS table is served through TCRdb, limited to in-frame sequences with V and J called. Missing clones are a known gap in these copies; in checked studies unresolved V genes cover under half, and the rest lacks a known reason. This sample gives tens of thousands of clones in total; around four fifths of them show up just once. The ten largest clones represent 1.5% to 2% of the sample. The sequences come from CD4+ or CD8+ T cells sorted from blood, collected in a trial of the OX40 agonist ivuxolimab. The receptors shown here come from an adult with an advanced solid tumor such as melanoma, head and neck, liver or kidney cancer.

The chain is built from TRBV27 and TRBJ2-7; TRBD1 is a possible D gene (5 bases). Germline values: CDR1 MNHEY, CDR2 SMNVEV (reference sequence). Trimming took 2 bases from V and 1 from J, leaving 6 bases between them. This CDR3 region has 13 residues. The CDR3 protein is CASSLRQSYEQYF. CDR3 sequence (DNA): TGTGCCAGCAGTTTAAGACAGTCCTACGAGCAGTACTTC.

The genes are TRBV5-1 and TRBJ2-5, with D possibly TRBD1 on 5 matching bases. The germline V gene encodes CDR1 SGHRS and CDR2 YFSETQ. The germline V and J ends were trimmed by 2 bases and 2 bases, with 13 bases remaining between them. The CDR3 length is 15 residues. The CDR3 protein is CASSFQGAEQETQYF. CDR3 bases: TGCGCCAGCAGCTTTCAAGGGGCCGAGCAAGAGACCCAGTACTTC.

The V and J genes are TRBV6-5 and TRBJ1-6, with D uncertain. CDR1 is MNHEY, CDR2 SVGAGI, per germline. This CDR3 region has 15 residues. V was trimmed by 6 bases and J by 9 bases, leaving 18 bases between them. As DNA, the CDR3 is TGTGCCAGCAGCCAGCGCGTGGATTTGGGTTCACCCCTCCACTTT. Translation: CASSQRVDLGSPLHF.

The chain carries TRBV28 and TRBJ1-3, with 9 bases lining up with TRBD1. The germline V gene has CDR1 MDHEN and CDR2 SYDVKM. This CDR3 contains 15 residues. The V and J ends lost 7 bases and 2 bases, in that order; junction bases with no gene match: 6. Here the CDR3 DNA reads TGTGCCAGCAACCTACAGGGGGCGCCTGGAAACACCATATATTTT. Amino acid sequence: CASNLQGAPGNTIYF.

This clone was picked up a small number of times. The chain joins TRBV7-9 to TRBJ1-2; D ambiguous. This CDR3 contains 12 residues. V lost 1 base and J 8 bases, leaving 8 bases between the germline ends. Germline loops: CDR1 SEHNR, CDR2 FQNEAQ (reference sequence). The CDR3 loop is CASSLEAWGYTF. The DNA of the CDR3 is TGTGCCAGCAGCTTAGAGGCGTGGGGCTACACCTTC.